A single sample is the source of the 8 T cell receptor beta chains below, sequenced in a study of regulatory T cells in long-lasting Graves disease. Relying on iRepertoire HTBI primers and Arm-PCR of CDR3 regions, the team built TCR beta libraries. TCRdb recomputed calls from the multiplex PCR reads with MiXCR, one row per CDR3 protein. This table holds roughly 520,000 distinct CDR3 sequences, around 11% found once. Time point defined: newly diagnosed GD, antithyroid drugs for less than 3 months. RNA extracted from PBMCs served as the sequencing template. In addition, the sample was reused for a study of T cells in Graves' hyperthyroidism and ophthalmopathy.

The specimen comprised peripheral blood mononuclear cells (PBMCs), sampled at new diagnosis, from a patient treated with antithyroid drugs. These receptor sequences come from a woman aged 25 to 45 with Graves disease.

The chain recombines TRBV19 with TRBJ1-6; D not certain. This CDR3 has 14 residues. Deletions cut 4 bases from V and 8 bases from J, with 12 bases between. CDR1 is LNHDA and CDR2 is SQIVND in the germline V gene (reference sequence). The CDR3 loop reads CASSSPFLDSPLHF. The CDR3 coding sequence is TGTGCCAGTAGTAGTCCCTTTCTGGATTCACCCCTCCACTTT.

This CDR3 reads CATSRDWPSGNEQFF. The CDR3 DNA follows: TGTGCCACCAGCAGAGATTGGCCTAGCGGCAATGAGCAGTTCTTC. The rearrangement joins TRBV15 to TRBJ2-1; 7 nucleotides agree with TRBD2. The CDR3 spans 15 residues. Trimming cost V 0 bases and J 6 bases; bases outside gene matches: 5. CDR1 is LNHNV, CDR2 YYDKDF, per germline (reference sequence). The full variable domain, in which reference TRBV15 and TRBJ2-1 provide the parts outside the CDR3, is DAMVIQNPRYQVTQFGKPVTLSCSQTLNHNVMYWYQQKSSQAPKLLFHYYDKDFNNEADTPDNFQSRRPNTSFCFLDIRSPGLGDTAMYLCATSRDWPSGNEQFFGPGTRLTVL.

This clonotype was picked up many times. The CDR3 spells CASSSRLAGGPSSSYNEQFF. In DNA form, the CDR3 reads TGTGCCAGCAGCTCGCGACTAGCGGGAGGGCCCTCTAGCTCCTACAATGAGCAGTTCTTC. The chain uses TRBV13 and TRBJ2-1, with 14 bases matching TRBD2. The trim removed 4 bases at V and 0 bases at J, leaving 11 bases unmatched. This CDR3 is built from 20 residues. Germline assignment: CDR1 PRHDT and CDR2 FYEKMQ (reference sequence).

V usage is TRBV4-3 and J usage is TRBJ2-4; 11 bases map to TRBD2. This CDR3 spans 17 amino acids. The germline V gene has CDR1 LGHNA and CDR2 YSLEER. Trimming took 1 base from V and 0 from J; bases not matched to a gene: 2. The CDR3 region has the DNA TGCGCCAGCAGCCAAGCGGGACTAGCGGAAGCCAAAAACATTCAGTACTTC. Protein sequence: CASSQAGLAEAKNIQYF.

This clonotype occurred many times. The genes are TRBV18 and TRBJ1-2; 9 bases fit TRBD1. With V trimmed by 3 bases and J by 3 bases, 8 bases remained unmatched. Looked up from germline, CDR1 is KGHSH and CDR2 is LQKENI. The CDR3 totals 16 residues. The CDR3 loop reads CASSPWPGQGHYGYTF. CDR3 nucleotides: TGTGCCAGCTCACCGTGGCCGGGACAGGGACACTATGGCTACACCTTC.

This clonotype was counted many times. J is TRBJ2-7 and V is TRBV11-2; D is possibly TRBD1 (5 bases). Between the trimmed V and J ends, which lost 5 bases and 4 bases, there was a span of 15 bases. The CDR3 length is 14 residues. CDR1 and CDR2 from the germline V gene are SGHAT and FQNNGV. DNA for the CDR3: TGTGCCAGCAGCGAGCTTGGGGCACTATACGAGCAGTACTTC. Translation: CASSELGALYEQYF.

In its sample, this clonotype was seen many times. The CDR3 region has the DNA TGCAGCGTTGACGCCCCGGGGACTGAAGCTTTCTTT. Translation gives CSVDAPGTEAFF. The chain has TRBV29-1 and TRBJ1-1; unclear D gene. Germline assignment: CDR1 SQVTM and CDR2 ANQGSEA. The V and J ends lost 3 bases and 5 bases respectively, with 10 bases between them. The CDR3 covers 12 residues.

The J gene is TRBJ1-4, the V gene TRBV5-1; weak D call: TRBD1 (6 bases). This CDR3 spans 15 amino acids. V dropped 4 bases and J dropped 7 bases, with 17 bases sitting between them. CDR1 and CDR2 (germline): SGHRS, YFSETQ. The CDR3 is CASSPPGRGGEKLFF. For the CDR3, the DNA is TGCGCCAGCAGCCCTCCGGGACGAGGGGGTGAAAAACTGTTTTTT. Based on the CDR3 plus reference TRBV5-1 and TRBJ1-4, the full variable domain is KAGVTQTPRYLIKTRGQQVTLSCSPISGHRSVSWYQQTPGQGLQFLFEYFSETQRNKGNFPGRFSGRQFSNSRSEMNVSTLELGDSALYLCASSPPGRGGEKLFFGSGTQLSVL.